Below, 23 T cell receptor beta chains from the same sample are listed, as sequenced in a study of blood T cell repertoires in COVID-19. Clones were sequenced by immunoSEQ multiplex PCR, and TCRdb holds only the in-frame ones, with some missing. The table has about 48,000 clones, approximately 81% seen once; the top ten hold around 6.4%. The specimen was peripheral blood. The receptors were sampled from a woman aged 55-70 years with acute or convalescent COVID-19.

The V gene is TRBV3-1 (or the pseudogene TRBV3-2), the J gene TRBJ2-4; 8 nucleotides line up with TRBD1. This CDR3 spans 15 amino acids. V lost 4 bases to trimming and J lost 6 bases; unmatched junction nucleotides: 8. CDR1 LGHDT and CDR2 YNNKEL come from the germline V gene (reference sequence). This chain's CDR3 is CASSRTTGAGNIQYF. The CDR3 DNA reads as TGTGCCAGCAGCCGGACGACAGGGGCTGGAAACATTCAGTACTTC.

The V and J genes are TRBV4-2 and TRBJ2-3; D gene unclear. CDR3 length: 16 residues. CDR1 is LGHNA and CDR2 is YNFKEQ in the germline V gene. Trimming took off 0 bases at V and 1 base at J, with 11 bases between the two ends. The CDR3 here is CASSQDITSGTDTQYF. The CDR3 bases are TGTGCCAGCAGCCAAGATATAACCTCGGGCACAGATACGCAGTATTTT.

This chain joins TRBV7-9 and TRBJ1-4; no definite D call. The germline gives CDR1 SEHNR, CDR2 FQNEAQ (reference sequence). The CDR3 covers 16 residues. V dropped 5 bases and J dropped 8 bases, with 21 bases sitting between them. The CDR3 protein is CASSPRTPMVEEKLFF. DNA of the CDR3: TGTGCCAGCAGCCCGAGGACTCCCATGGTCGAGGAAAAACTGTTTTTT.

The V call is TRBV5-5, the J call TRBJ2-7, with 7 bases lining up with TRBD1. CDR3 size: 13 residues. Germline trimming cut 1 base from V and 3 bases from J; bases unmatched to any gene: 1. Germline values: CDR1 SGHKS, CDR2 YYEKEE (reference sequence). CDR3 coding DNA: TGTGCCAGCAGCTTGAGGGACAGCTACGAGCAGTACTTC. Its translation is CASSLRDSYEQYF.

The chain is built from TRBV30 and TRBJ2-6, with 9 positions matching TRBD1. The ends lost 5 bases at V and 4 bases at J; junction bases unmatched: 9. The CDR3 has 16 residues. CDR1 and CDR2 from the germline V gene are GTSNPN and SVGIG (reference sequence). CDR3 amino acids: CAWDRQGVSGANVLTF. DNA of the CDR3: TGTGCCTGGGACCGACAGGGGGTGTCCGGGGCCAACGTCCTGACTTTC. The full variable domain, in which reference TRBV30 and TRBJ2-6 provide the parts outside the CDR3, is SQTIHQWPATLVQPVGSPLSLECTVEGTSNPNLYWYRQAAGRGLQLLFYSVGIGQISSEVPQNLSASRPQDRQFILSSKKLLLSDSGFYLCAWDRQGVSGANVLTFGAGSRLTVL.

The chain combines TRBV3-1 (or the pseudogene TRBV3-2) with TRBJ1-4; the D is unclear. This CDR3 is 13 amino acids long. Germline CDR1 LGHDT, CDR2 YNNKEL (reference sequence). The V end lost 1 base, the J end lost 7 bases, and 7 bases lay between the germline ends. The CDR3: CASSQGPREKLFF. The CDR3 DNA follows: TGTGCCAGCAGCCAAGGGCCTCGTGAAAAACTGTTTTTT.

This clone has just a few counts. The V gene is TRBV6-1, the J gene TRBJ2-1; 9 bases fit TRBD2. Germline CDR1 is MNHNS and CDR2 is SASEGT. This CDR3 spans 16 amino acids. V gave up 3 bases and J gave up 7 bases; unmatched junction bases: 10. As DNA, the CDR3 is TGTGCCAGCAGTGATGGGTTAGCGGGAGTCGGGAATGAGCAGTTCTTC. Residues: CASSDGLAGVGNEQFF.

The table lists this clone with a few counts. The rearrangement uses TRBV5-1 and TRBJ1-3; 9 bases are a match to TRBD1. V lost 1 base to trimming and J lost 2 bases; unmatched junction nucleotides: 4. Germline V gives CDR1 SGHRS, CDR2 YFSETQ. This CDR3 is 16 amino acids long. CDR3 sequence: CASSLSGTGPGNTIYF. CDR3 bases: TGCGCCAGCAGCTTGTCTGGGACAGGGCCTGGAAACACCATATATTTT.

CDR3 DNA sequence: TGTGCCAGCAGTCGGGGGACAGTGAATGAGCAGTTCTTC. Protein: CASSRGTVNEQFF. The chain joins TRBV5-8 to TRBJ2-1; tentative D call: TRBD1 (7 bases). CDR1 and CDR2 (germline): SGHTS, YDEGEE. Trimming removed 5 bases from V and 7 bases from J, with 13 bases in between. The CDR3 has 13 residues.

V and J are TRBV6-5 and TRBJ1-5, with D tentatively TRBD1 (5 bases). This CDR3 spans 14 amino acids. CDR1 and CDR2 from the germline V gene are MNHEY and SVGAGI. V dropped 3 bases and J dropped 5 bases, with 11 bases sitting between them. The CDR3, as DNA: TGTGCCAGCAGTTATCTGGGGGGGGATCAGCCCCAGCATTTT. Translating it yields CASSYLGGDQPQHF.

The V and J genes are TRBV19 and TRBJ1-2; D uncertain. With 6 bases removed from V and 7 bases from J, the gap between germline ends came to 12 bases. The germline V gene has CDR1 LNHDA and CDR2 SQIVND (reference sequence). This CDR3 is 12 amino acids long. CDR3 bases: TGTGCCAGTAGATGGGAGGTTGGTGGCTACACCTTC. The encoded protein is CASRWEVGGYTF.

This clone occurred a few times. CDR3 residues: CASTLEQGWGNQPQHF. CDR3 coding DNA: TGTGCCAGCACTCTCGAACAGGGCTGGGGCAATCAGCCCCAGCATTTT. J is TRBJ1-5 and V is TRBV28; tentatively, D is TRBD1 (6 bases). Trimming removed 7 bases at V and 2 bases at J, with 18 bases between. This CDR3 has 16 residues. Germline assignment: CDR1 MDHEN and CDR2 SYDVKM.

CDR3 coding DNA: TGTGCCATCAGCCGTGGACTAGCGGGTAACACCGGGGAGCTGTTTTTT. It is translated as CAISRGLAGNTGELFF. This rearrangement joins TRBV10-3 to TRBJ2-2, with 11 positions matching TRBD2. V was pared by 6 bases and J by 2 bases, with 5 bases of the junction left unmatched. Germline V lookup: CDR1 ENHRY, CDR2 SYGVKD. This CDR3 comprises 16 residues.

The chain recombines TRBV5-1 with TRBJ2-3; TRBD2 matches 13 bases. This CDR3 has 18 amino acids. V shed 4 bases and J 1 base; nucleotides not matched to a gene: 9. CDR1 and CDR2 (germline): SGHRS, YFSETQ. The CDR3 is CASSLGLAGRLGTDTQYF. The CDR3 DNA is TGCGCCAGCAGCCTGGGACTAGCGGGGCGGCTGGGCACAGATACGCAGTATTTT. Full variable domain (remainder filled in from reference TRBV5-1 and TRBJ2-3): KAGVTQTPRYLIKTRGQQVTLSCSPISGHRSVSWYQQTPGQGLQFLFEYFSETQRNKGNFPGRFSGRQFSNSRSEMNVSTLELGDSALYLCASSLGLAGRLGTDTQYFGPGTRLTVL.

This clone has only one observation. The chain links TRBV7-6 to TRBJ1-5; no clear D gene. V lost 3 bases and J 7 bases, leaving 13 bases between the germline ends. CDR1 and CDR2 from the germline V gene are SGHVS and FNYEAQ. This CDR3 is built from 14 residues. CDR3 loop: CASSLIGGSQPQHF. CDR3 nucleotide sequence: TGTGCCAGCAGCTTGATCGGAGGGTCCCAGCCCCAGCATTTT.

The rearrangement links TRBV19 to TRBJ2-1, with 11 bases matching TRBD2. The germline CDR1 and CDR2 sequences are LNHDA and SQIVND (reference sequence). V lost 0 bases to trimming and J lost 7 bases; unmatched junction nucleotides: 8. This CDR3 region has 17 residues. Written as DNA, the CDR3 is TGTGCCAGTAGTATAGAAAGGGGACTAGCGGTTTTAAATGAGCAGTTCTTC. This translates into CASSIERGLAVLNEQFF. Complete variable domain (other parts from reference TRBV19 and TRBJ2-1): DGGITQSPKYLFRKEGQNVTLSCEQNLNHDAMYWYRQDPGQGLRLIYYSQIVNDFQKGDIAEGYSVSREKKESFPLTVTSAQKNPTAFYLCASSIERGLAVLNEQFFGPGTRLTVL.

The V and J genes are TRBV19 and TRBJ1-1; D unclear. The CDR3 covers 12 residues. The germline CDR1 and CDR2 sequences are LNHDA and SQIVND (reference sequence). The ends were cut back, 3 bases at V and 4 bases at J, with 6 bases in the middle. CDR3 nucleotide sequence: TGTGCCAGTAGTATGCCGAGCACTGAAGCTTTCTTT. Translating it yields CASSMPSTEAFF.

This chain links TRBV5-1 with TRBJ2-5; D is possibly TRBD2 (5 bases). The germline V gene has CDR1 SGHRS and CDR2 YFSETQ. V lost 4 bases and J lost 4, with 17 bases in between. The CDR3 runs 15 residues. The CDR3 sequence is CASSPGEVGRETQYF. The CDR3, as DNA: TGCGCCAGCAGCCCCGGCGAGGTAGGGAGAGAGACCCAGTACTTC.

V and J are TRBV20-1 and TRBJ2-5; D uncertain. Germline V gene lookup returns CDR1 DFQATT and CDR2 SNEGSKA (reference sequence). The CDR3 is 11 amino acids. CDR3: CSLLIVETQYF. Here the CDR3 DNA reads TGCAGCCTCCTCATAGTGGAGACCCAGTACTTC.

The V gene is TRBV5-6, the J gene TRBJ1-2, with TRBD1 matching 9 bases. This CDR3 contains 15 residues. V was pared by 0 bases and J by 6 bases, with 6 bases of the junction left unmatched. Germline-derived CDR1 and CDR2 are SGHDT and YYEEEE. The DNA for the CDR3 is TGTGCCAGCAGCTTGGGTGGACAGGGGATGGATGGCTACACCTTC. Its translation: CASSLGGQGMDGYTF.

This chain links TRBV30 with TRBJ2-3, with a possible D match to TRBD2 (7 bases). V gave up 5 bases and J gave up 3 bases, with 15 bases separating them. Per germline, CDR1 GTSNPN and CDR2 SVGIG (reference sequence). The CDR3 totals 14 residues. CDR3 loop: CAWAQGRGTDTQYF. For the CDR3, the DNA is TGTGCCTGGGCCCAAGGGAGGGGGACAGATACGCAGTATTTT.

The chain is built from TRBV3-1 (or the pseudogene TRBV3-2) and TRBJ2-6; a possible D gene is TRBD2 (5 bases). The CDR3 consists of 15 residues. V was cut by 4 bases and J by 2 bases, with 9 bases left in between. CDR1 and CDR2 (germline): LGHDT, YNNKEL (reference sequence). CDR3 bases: TGTGCCAGCAGCCCGAGGACTGCTGGGGCCAACGTCCTGACTTTC. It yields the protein CASSPRTAGANVLTF.

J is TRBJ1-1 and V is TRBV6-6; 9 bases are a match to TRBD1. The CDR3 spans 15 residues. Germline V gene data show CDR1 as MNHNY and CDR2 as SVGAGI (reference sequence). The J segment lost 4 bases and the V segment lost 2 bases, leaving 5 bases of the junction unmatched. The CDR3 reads CASSYPGQGGTEAFF. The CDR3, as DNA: TGTGCCAGCAGTTACCCGGGACAGGGAGGCACTGAAGCTTTCTTT.